This T cell receptor (beta chain) was obtained from a study of blood T cell repertoires in COVID-19. Study context: Nucleic acid was either cDNA or gDNA, and it came from T cells, B-cell-depleted T cells, or PBMCs.

Libraries were prepared by immunoSEQ multiplex PCR; TCRdb keeps only in-frame clonotypes and omits some of them. The data contain 68,000 or so clones, around nine tenths of them singletons. There are 14 residues in the CDR3. With 2 bases clipped from V and 4 bases from J, the junction kept 4 bases outside the gene matches. Per the germline V gene, CDR1 is KGHDR and CDR2 is SFDVKD. Sequencing used peripheral blood. The clonotype originates from a man aged 45-65 years with active COVID-19. This chain uses TRBV24-1 with TRBJ2-7; 7 bases are shared with TRBD1. In DNA, the CDR3 is TGTGCCACCAGTGATTCTGCAGGGGGATACGAGCAGTACTTC. Encoded protein: CATSDSAGGYEQYF.